Described below is a single TCR beta chain sequence and its context. This entry is derived from a study of STAT5B mutations in CD4+ large granular lymphocyte leukemia. As processed by the authors: The detection floor for productive clonotype frequency was 2.59 x 10-5. TCRdb's table, derived via immunoSEQ multiplex PCR, lists solely in-frame clones and lacks some. The DNA was the basis for D and trimming; V, J and clone size are from that table. Of about 34,000 clones listed, less than 80% were seen once; the top ten hold under 3.5%. CDR3 length equals 14 residues. Germline V gives CDR1 MNHNY, CDR2 SVGAGI (reference sequence). Trimming shortened V by 7 bases and J by 4 bases, and 11 bases separated the two germline ends.

The chain is built from TRBV6-6 and TRBJ1-6; no clear D gene. Sequencing input: CD4+ T cells from blood buffy coats. The receptor's source is a human donor in good health. For the CDR3, the DNA is TGTGCCAGCACCCTCGTCCCTTATAATTCACCCCTCCACTTT. As protein: CASTLVPYNSPLHF.